This TCR beta chain is drawn from a study of blood T cells in healthy people across ages. Study as a whole: For every two T cells, template switching captured about one barcoded beta molecule.

The CDR3 runs to 12 residues. Looked up from germline, CDR1 is DFQATT and CDR2 is SNEGSKA (reference sequence). The germline V and J ends were trimmed by 3 bases and 4 bases, with 9 bases remaining between them. It was with a sample-barcoded 5' primer and a J-beta primer mix that a second PCR of roughly 7 to 12 cycles was run. TCRdb ran MiXCR on the 5' RACE reads and lists one entry per CDR3 protein. The sample has 950,000 to 1,200,000 distinct CDR3 sequences; more than 30% are singletons. The sequenced material came from blood. The chain links TRBV20-1 to TRBJ1-1, with D maybe TRBD1 (5 bases). The clonotype was recovered from a man younger than 30 in good health. The CDR3 DNA reads as TGCAGTGCTAGGCTGGGGGTCACTGAAGCTTTCTTT. Translation: CSARLGVTEAFF.